Below are 23 T cell receptor beta chains sequenced from a single sample in a study of shared clonotypes between healthy human individuals. Repertoires were generated with immunoSEQ multiplex PCR, while TCRdb's copy carries only in-frame clones and drops some. The top ten hold roughly 1.4% of the sample, which has some 1 million clones, about 76% seen once. The sample was memory CD4+ T cells sorted from blood. Subset denoted: CD45RA-negative fraction. The receptors derive from a man between 18 and 29 years old in good health.

The chain employs TRBV29-1 and TRBJ1-1; perhaps TRBD1 as D (6 bases). The CDR3 is made up of 13 amino acids. Trimming removed 7 bases from V and 5 bases from J, with 17 bases in between. The germline V gene encodes CDR1 SQVTM and CDR2 ANQGSEA. The chain's CDR3 is CSGQQGSRTEAFF. The CDR3 nucleotides are TGCAGCGGACAACAGGGTTCGAGGACTGAAGCTTTCTTT.

This clone was detected only a few times. This chain uses TRBV9 with TRBJ2-1; 8 bases are shared with TRBD2. The CDR3 has 16 residues. J lost 7 bases, V lost 0 bases, and 9 bases had no gene match. Germline V gene data show CDR1 as SGDLS and CDR2 as YYNGEE. The CDR3 DNA reads TGTGCCAGCAGCGTAGCTACGGTAGCGGGAAGGAATGAGCAGTTCTTC. This sequence encodes CASSVATVAGRNEQFF.

The V and J genes are TRBV28 and TRBJ1-6; D uncertain. Trimming took 1 base from V and 9 from J, leaving 7 bases between them. Germline CDR1 and CDR2: MDHEN and SYDVKM. CDR3 length equals 13 residues. The CDR3 bases are TGTGCCAGCAGTTTATCGGCCTTTTCACCCCTCCACTTT. Translating gives CASSLSAFSPLHF. Filled out from reference TRBV28 and TRBJ1-6, the complete variable domain reads DVKVTQSSRYLVKRTGEKVFLECVQDMDHENMFWYRQDPGLGLRLIYFSYDVKMKEKGDIPEGYSVSREKKERFSLILESASTNQTSMYLCASSLSAFSPLHFGNGTRLTVT.

This chain links TRBV5-1 with TRBJ2-3, with 9 bases aligning to TRBD2. J was trimmed by 2 bases and V by 0 bases; bases with no gene match: 7. The CDR3 is 17 residues long. Germline CDR1 reads SGHRS; CDR2 reads YFSETQ. The CDR3 loop is CASSLAAGGPDTDTQYF. The CDR3 nucleotides are TGCGCCAGCAGCTTGGCGGCGGGGGGGCCTGACACAGATACGCAGTATTTT.

Remarks on this clone: Distinct nucleotide sequences in the sample also encode this CDR3. Written as DNA, the CDR3 is TGCGCCAGCAGCTTGTGGGGAGGCACTGAAGCTTTCTTT. It is translated as CASSLWGGTEAFF. The rearrangement links TRBV5-1 to TRBJ1-1; D is ambiguous. The CDR3 runs to 13 residues. Deletions cut 1 base from V and 4 bases from J, with 8 bases between. Germline V lookup: CDR1 SGHRS, CDR2 YFSETQ.

This chain links TRBV10-2 with TRBJ2-7, with D possibly being TRBD1 (6 bases). The CDR3 has 14 residues. CDR1 is WSHSY, CDR2 SAAADI, per germline. The V end was cut by 4 bases, the J end by 3 bases, with 13 bases between. CDR3 protein: CASSGGRGRYEQYF. The CDR3 DNA sequence: TGCGCCAGCAGTGGAGGCAGGGGCCGCTACGAGCAGTACTTC.

This sequence joins TRBV2 and TRBJ1-3; tentative D call: TRBD1 (6 bases). Germline CDR1 is SNHLY and CDR2 is FYNNEI. This CDR3 contains 12 residues. Trimming cost V 8 bases and J 6 bases, with 11 bases left between them. The CDR3 sequence is CASSPGENTIYF. DNA for the CDR3: TGTGCCAGCTCCCCAGGGGAAAACACCATATATTTT.

This clone appeared many times. Other DNA sequences from this sample encode an identical CDR3 as well. The chain employs TRBV7-3 and TRBJ1-6, with unresolved D. V shed 1 base and J shed 10 bases, with 11 bases lying between them. Germline V CDR1 and CDR2: SGHTA, FQGTGA. The CDR3 totals 14 residues. CDR3: CASSLNSGSSPLHF. CDR3 sequence (DNA): TGTGCCAGCAGCTTAAACTCCGGTAGCTCACCCCTCCACTTT. Full variable domain (rest looked up from reference TRBV7-3 and TRBJ1-6): GAGVSQTPSNKVTEKGKYVELRCDPISGHTALYWYRQSLGQGPEFLIYFQGTGAADDSGLPNDRFFAVRPEGSVSTLKIQRTERGDSAVYLCASSLNSGSSPLHFGNGTRLTVT.

The chain joins TRBV5-1 to TRBJ2-7; maybe TRBD2 (6 bases). V shed 0 bases and J shed 1 base, with 11 bases lying between them. Per germline, CDR1 SGHRS and CDR2 YFSETQ. CDR3 length: 15 amino acids. CDR3 nucleotide sequence: TGCGCCAGCAGCTTGGGTGGGGAGGCGTCCTACGAGCAGTACTTC. Protein product: CASSLGGEASYEQYF.

The table lists this clone with a count of one. J is TRBJ2-5 and V is TRBV7-6; D call uncertain. There are 13 residues in the CDR3. V was clipped by 4 bases and J by 1 base, with 7 bases between them. Per germline, CDR1 SGHVS and CDR2 FNYEAQ. CDR3 loop: CASSSLSQETQYF. The CDR3 coding sequence is TGTGCCAGCAGCTCCCTCAGCCAAGAGACCCAGTACTTC.

The V and J genes are TRBV18 and TRBJ1-6, with D perhaps matching TRBD1 (6 bases). V was clipped by 6 bases and J by 10 bases, with 19 bases between them. Germline V gene data show CDR1 as KGHSH and CDR2 as LQKENI. This CDR3 is built from 15 residues. CDR3 nucleotide sequence: TGTGCCAGCTCCCCAGCCCGGGACACAGCCTCACCCCTCCACTTT. Its protein product is CASSPARDTASPLHF. Together with reference TRBV18 and TRBJ1-6, the CDR3 gives the full variable domain: NAGVMQNPRHLVRRRGQEARLRCSPMKGHSHVYWYRQLPEEGLKFMVYLQKENIIDESGMPKERFSAEFPKEGPSILRIQQVVRGDSAAYFCASSPARDTASPLHFGNGTRLTVT.

V is TRBV6-5 and J is TRBJ1-1, with TRBD1 matching 10 bases. V dropped 5 bases and J dropped 2; count of bases not matched to a gene: 5. Germline loops: CDR1 MNHEY, CDR2 SVGAGI. The CDR3 runs to 15 residues. For the CDR3, the DNA is TGTGCCAGCAGTCCCTGGACAGGGGGTAACACTGAAGCTTTCTTT. This encodes CASSPWTGGNTEAFF.

The rearrangement joins TRBV6-5 to TRBJ1-2; D is uncertain. The germline gives CDR1 MNHEY, CDR2 SVGAGI. The V end lost 7 bases, the J end lost 2 bases, and 8 bases lay between the germline ends. The CDR3 length is 12 residues. CDR3 in amino acids: CASTAGNYGYTF. The DNA for the CDR3 is TGTGCCAGCACCGCAGGAAACTATGGCTACACCTTC.

With regard to this clone: This sample includes further DNA sequences coding for the same CDR3. The chain joins TRBV18 to TRBJ1-1, with TRBD1 matching 7 bases. This CDR3 contains 15 residues. Germline loops: CDR1 KGHSH, CDR2 LQKENI. With 1 base clipped from V and 1 base from J, the junction kept 3 bases outside the gene matches. The CDR3 nucleotides read TGTGCCAGCTCACCACAGAACAGGGGGAACACTGAAGCTTTCTTT. Translation: CASSPQNRGNTEAFF.

The rearrangement links TRBV5-6 to TRBJ2-1; 8 bases match TRBD2. The V gene end was trimmed by 4 bases and the J gene end by 0 bases; junction bases not matched to a gene: 15. Germline V gives CDR1 SGHDT, CDR2 YYEEEE. The CDR3 runs 19 residues. CDR3: CASSPLMVAGSSSYNEQFF. Here the CDR3 DNA reads TGTGCCAGCAGCCCCCTTATGGTAGCGGGATCGAGCTCCTACAATGAGCAGTTCTTC.

The CDR3 protein is CASSRRGTGANVLTF. The CDR3 DNA is TGTGCCAGCAGCCGCAGGGGAACTGGGGCCAACGTCCTGACTTTC. The chain is built from TRBV7-2 and TRBJ2-6; a weak D match, TRBD1 (6 bases). V was clipped by 5 bases and J by 2 bases, with 10 bases between them. The CDR3 consists of 15 residues. Germline V gene data show CDR1 as SGHTA and CDR2 as FQGNSA.

The rearrangement joins TRBV5-1 to TRBJ1-3; D is unresolved. The germline CDR1 and CDR2 sequences are SGHRS and YFSETQ. V lost 4 bases and J lost 0, with 14 bases in between. The CDR3 sequence is 16 residues long. Here the CDR3 reads CASSVSPDSSGNTIYF. CDR3 bases: TGCGCCAGCAGCGTGTCGCCCGATAGCTCTGGAAACACCATATATTTT.

The chain employs TRBV5-1 and TRBJ2-6; D unclear. Germline-derived CDR1 and CDR2 are SGHRS and YFSETQ. V lost 4 bases, J lost 0 bases, and 5 bases lay in between. The CDR3 is 14 residues long. Here the CDR3 reads CASSEYSGANVLTF. The CDR3 bases are TGCGCCAGCAGCGAGTACTCTGGGGCCAACGTCCTGACTTTC.

The chain recombines TRBV28 with TRBJ1-5; 9 nucleotides agree with TRBD1. V trimming: 6 bases; J trimming: 7 bases; junction bases outside the gene matches: 7. CDR1 is MDHEN and CDR2 is SYDVKM in the germline V gene. The CDR3 spans 14 residues. CDR3 nucleotide sequence: TGTGCCAGCAGCACGGGACAGGGAAGCCAGCCCCAGCATTTT. Residues: CASSTGQGSQPQHF. The complete variable domain, with remaining parts taken from reference TRBV28 and TRBJ1-5, reads DVKVTQSSRYLVKRTGEKVFLECVQDMDHENMFWYRQDPGLGLRLIYFSYDVKMKEKGDIPEGYSVSREKKERFSLILESASTNQTSMYLCASSTGQGSQPQHFGDGTRLSIL.

As regards this clone: With a far larger clone one base away, a read error is the likely cause. The chain links TRBV5-4 to TRBJ1-1; 8 bases are a match to TRBD1. The junction had 2 bases not matched to a gene; V was cut back by 4 bases and J by 3 bases. CDR1 is SGHNT, CDR2 YYREEE, per germline (reference sequence). The CDR3 length is 13 residues. DNA of the CDR3: TGTGCCAGCAGCCAGGACAGGGACACTGAAGCTTTCTTT. Encoded protein: CASSQDRDTEAFF.

This clone was observed a single time. The rearrangement links TRBV6-1 to TRBJ2-3; 7 bases map to TRBD1. CDR1 and CDR2 from the germline V gene are MNHNS and SASEGT. J gave up 2 bases and V 2 bases, and 4 bases lay outside the gene matches. The CDR3 covers 15 residues. The CDR3 nucleotides are TGTGCCAGCAGTGAATCAACAGGGGCCACAGATACGCAGTATTTT. Translation gives CASSESTGATDTQYF.

V and J are TRBV19 and TRBJ1-6; TRBD1 matches at 7 bases. Germline V CDR1 and CDR2: LNHDA, SQIVND (reference sequence). Trimming cost V 4 bases and J 0 bases; bases outside gene matches: 6. CDR3 length: 17 residues. The CDR3 DNA is TGTGCCAGTAGTACTCGGGACAGTAGCTCCTATAATTCACCCCTCCACTTT. It yields the protein CASSTRDSSSYNSPLHF.

This clone occurred a few times. This rearrangement joins TRBV10-3 to TRBJ1-2; the match to TRBD1 covers 9 bases. CDR1 and CDR2 from the germline V gene are ENHRY and SYGVKD. CDR3 length: 15 residues. V shed 6 bases, J shed 6 bases, and the junction held 11 bases outside the gene matches. The DNA for the CDR3 is TGTGCCATCAGAAGCATCGTGACAGGGGGGGATGGCTACACCTTC. It yields the protein CAIRSIVTGGDGYTF.